Described below is a single TCR beta chain sequence and its context. The target antigen is unknown. TCRdb passed the 5' RACE reads through MiXCR, listing each CDR3 protein once. The data show approximately 330,000 distinct CDR3 sequences, with approximately 4% seen just once and 20% to 25% held by the top ten. The data are from a study of T cells after yellow fever vaccination. Study-level background: It was SMART-Seq v4 Ultra Low Input that prepared the fractions with low cell numbers.

Study-level points and caveats: Weaker in magnitude, the secondary response showed a faster peak on day 5 versus 15.

This CDR3 region has 14 residues. V trimming: 4 bases; J trimming: 7 bases; junction bases outside the gene matches: 7. Germline CDR1 is MRHNA and CDR2 is SNTAGT. The origin of this receptor is a man between 18 and 35 years old who received the YFV17D yellow fever vaccine. This material consisted of PBMCs, taken 5 days after the yellow fever booster vaccination. The gene calls are TRBV6-4 and TRBJ1-5, with 7 bases aligning to TRBD1. As DNA, the CDR3 is TGTGCCAGCAGTGCCCAGGGGGGGGTACAGCCCCAGCATTTT. Its protein is CASSAQGGVQPQHF.